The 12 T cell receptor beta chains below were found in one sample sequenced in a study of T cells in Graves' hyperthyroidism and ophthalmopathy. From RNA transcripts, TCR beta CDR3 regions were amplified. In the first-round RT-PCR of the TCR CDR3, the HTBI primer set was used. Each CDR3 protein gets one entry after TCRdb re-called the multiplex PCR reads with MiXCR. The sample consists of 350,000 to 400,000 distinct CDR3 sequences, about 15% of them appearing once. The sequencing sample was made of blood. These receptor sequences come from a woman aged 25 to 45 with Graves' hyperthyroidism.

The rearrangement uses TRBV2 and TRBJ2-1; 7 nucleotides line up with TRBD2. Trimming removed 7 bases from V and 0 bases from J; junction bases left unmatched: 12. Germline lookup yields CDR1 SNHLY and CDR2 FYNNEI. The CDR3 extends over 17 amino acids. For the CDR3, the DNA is TGTGCCAGCACCACCCGGGTACTAGCGAACTCCTACAATGAGCAGTTCTTC. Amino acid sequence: CASTTRVLANSYNEQFF. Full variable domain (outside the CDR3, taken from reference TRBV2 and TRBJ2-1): EPEVTQTPSHQVTQMGQEVILRCVPISNHLYFYWYRQILGQKVEFLVSFYNNEISEKSEIFDDQFSVERPDGSNFTLKIRSTKLEDSAMYFCASTTRVLANSYNEQFFGPGTRLTVL.

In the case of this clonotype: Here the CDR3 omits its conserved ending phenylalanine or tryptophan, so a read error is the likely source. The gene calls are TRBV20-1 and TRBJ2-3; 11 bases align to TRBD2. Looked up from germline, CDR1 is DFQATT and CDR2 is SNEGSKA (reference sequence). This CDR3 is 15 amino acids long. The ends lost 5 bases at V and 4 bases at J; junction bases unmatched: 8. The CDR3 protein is CSADKLAGAADTQYL. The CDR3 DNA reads TGCAGTGCTGACAAACTAGCGGGAGCAGCAGATACGCAGTATTTA.

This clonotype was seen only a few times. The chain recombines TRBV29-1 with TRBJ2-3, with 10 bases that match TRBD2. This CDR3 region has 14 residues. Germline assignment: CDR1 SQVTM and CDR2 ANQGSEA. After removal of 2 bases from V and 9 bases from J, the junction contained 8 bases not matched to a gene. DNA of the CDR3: TGCAGCGTTGAACTGGGTTTTAGCGGGAGGACGCAGTATTTT. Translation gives CSVELGFSGRTQYF.

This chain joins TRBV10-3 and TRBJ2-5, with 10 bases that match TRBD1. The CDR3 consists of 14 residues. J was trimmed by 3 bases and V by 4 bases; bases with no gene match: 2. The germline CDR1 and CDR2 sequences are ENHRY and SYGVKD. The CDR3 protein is CAISADRGEETQYF. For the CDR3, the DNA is TGTGCCATCAGTGCGGACAGGGGGGAAGAGACCCAGTACTTC.

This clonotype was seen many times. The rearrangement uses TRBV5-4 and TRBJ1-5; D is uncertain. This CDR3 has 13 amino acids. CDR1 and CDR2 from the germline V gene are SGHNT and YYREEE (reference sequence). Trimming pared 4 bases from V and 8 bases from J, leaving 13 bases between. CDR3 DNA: TGTGCCAGCAGCCTGGACCACCGGGAGCCCCAGCATTTT. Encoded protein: CASSLDHREPQHF.

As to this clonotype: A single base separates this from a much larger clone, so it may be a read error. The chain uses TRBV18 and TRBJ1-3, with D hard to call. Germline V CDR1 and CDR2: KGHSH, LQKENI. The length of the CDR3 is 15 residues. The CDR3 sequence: CASPPSGTSGNTIYF. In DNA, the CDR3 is TGTGCCAGCCCACCATCGGGTACCTCTGGAAACACCATATATTTT.

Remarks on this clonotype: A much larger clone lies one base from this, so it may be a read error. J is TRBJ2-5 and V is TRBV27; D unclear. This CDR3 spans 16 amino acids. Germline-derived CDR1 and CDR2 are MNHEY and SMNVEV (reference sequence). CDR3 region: CASSFSPTLTQEAQYF. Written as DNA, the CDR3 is TGTGCCAGCAGTTTTAGTCCGACTCTCACCCAAGAGGCCCAGTACTTC.

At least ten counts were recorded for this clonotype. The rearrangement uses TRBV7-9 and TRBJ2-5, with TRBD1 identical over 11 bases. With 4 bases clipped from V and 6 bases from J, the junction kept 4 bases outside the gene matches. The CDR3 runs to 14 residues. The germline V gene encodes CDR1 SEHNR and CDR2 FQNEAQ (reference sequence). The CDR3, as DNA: TGTGCCAGCAGCTCTGGGACAGGGGGAAAGACCCAGTACTTC. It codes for CASSSGTGGKTQYF. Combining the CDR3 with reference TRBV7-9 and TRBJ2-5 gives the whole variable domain DTGVSQNPRHKITKRGQNVTFRCDPISEHNRLYWYRQTLGQGPEFLTYFQNEAQLEKSRLLSDRFSAERPKGSFSTLEIQRTEQGDSAMYLCASSSGTGGKTQYFGPGTRLLVL.

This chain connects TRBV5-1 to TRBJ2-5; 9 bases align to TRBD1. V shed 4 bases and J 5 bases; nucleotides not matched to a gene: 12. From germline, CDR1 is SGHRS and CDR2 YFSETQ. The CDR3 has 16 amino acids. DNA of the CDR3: TGCGCCAGCAGCGTACAGGGGGCTCGGGTGCGGGAGACCCAGTACTTC. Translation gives CASSVQGARVRETQYF.

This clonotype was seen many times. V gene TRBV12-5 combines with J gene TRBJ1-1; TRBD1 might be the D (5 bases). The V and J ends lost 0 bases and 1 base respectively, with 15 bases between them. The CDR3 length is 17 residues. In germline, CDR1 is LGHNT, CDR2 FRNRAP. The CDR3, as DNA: TGTGCTAGTGGTTTGGTACCCCTCTTAGGGGAGAACACTGAAGCTTTCTTT. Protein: CASGLVPLLGENTEAFF.

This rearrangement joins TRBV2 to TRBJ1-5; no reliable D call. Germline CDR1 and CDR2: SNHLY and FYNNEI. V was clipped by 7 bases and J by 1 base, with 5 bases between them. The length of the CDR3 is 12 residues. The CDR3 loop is CASTRSNQPQHF. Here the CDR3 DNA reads TGTGCCAGCACCAGGAGCAATCAGCCCCAGCATTTT.

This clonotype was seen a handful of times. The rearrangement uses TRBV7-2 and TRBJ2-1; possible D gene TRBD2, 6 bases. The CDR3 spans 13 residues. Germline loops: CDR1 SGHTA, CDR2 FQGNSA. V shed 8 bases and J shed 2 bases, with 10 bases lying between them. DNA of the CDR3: TGTGCCAGCGCCCAGCGGGCCTACAATGAGCAGTTCTTC. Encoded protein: CASAQRAYNEQFF.